This is a list of T cell receptor beta chains from one sample in a study of T cells in Graves' hyperthyroidism and ophthalmopathy. Each CDR3 protein gets one entry after TCRdb re-called the multiplex PCR reads with MiXCR. This table holds around 350,000 distinct CDR3 sequences, about 13% found once. Sequenced input: blood. The receptors shown here come from a woman younger than 30 with Graves' hyperthyroidism. CDR3s include the opening cysteine and the closing phenylalanine or tryptophan. D genes are given only for firm matches. Clone size is given as how often the clone was seen (once, few, many) or a class if it is expanded.

clone size: many
J gene: TRBJ1-1
D gene: TRBD1
V gene: TRBV20-1
CDR3 protein: CSARERTGDEAFF
CDR3 DNA: TGCAGTGCTAGGGAAAGGACAGGGGATGAAGCTTTCTTT

clone size: many
J gene: TRBJ2-3
D gene: TRBD2
V gene: TRBV20-1
CDR3 protein: CSAPGGGASGSTDTQYF
CDR3 DNA: TGCAGTGCCCCGGGAGGTGGCGCTAGCGGTAGCACAGATACGCAGTATTTT

clone size: many
J gene: TRBJ2-2
D gene: TRBD1
V gene: TRBV9
CDR3 protein: CASSLPGQGNTGELFF
CDR3 DNA: TGTGCCAGCAGTCTACCGGGACAGGGGAACACCGGGGAGCTGTTTTTT

clone size: many
J gene: TRBJ2-2
D gene: .
V gene: TRBV19
CDR3 protein: CASSIISVTGELFF
CDR3 DNA: TGTGCCAGTAGTATAATCTCGGTGACCGGGGAGCTGTTTTTT

clone size: many
J gene: TRBJ2-3
D gene: .
V gene: TRBV4-2
CDR3 protein: CASSQGLRGADTQYF
CDR3 DNA: TGTGCCAGCAGCCAAGGCCTAAGAGGGGCAGATACGCAGTATTTT

clone size: few
J gene: TRBJ2-7
D gene: TRBD1
V gene: TRBV20-1
CDR3 protein: CSARAGQGVPYF
CDR3 DNA: TGCAGTGCTAGAGCGGGCCAGGGGGTGCCGTACTTC

clone size: many
J gene: TRBJ1-1
D gene: TRBD1
V gene: TRBV6-1
CDR3 protein: CAGRTGNTEAFF
CDR3 DNA: TGTGCCGGGAGGACAGGGAACACTGAAGCTTTCTTT

clone size: many
J gene: TRBJ1-2
D gene: .
V gene: TRBV18
CDR3 protein: CASSIPTGHLYGYTF
CDR3 DNA: TGTGCCAGCTCCATTCCGACAGGCCATCTCTATGGCTACACCTTC

clone size: many
J gene: TRBJ1-5
D gene: .
V gene: TRBV6-2/TRBV6-3
CDR3 protein: CASSYSGVANQPQHF
CDR3 DNA: TGTGCCAGCAGTTACTCGGGGGTTGCCAATCAGCCCCAGCATTTT

clone size: few
J gene: TRBJ2-3
D gene: .
V gene: TRBV15
CDR3 protein: CATSRTSFPTDTQYF
CDR3 DNA: TGTGCCACCAGCAGGACTAGTTTCCCCACAGATACGCAGTATTTT

clone size: few
J gene: TRBJ2-7
D gene: TRBD1
V gene: TRBV11-2
CDR3 protein: CASSLDGRGTYEQYF
CDR3 DNA: TGTGCCAGCAGCTTAGACGGCAGGGGGACCTACGAGCAGTACTTC

clone size: many
J gene: TRBJ2-5
D gene: .
V gene: TRBV24-1
CDR3 protein: CATSDSGQTQYF
CDR3 DNA: TGTGCCACCAGTGATTCCGGTCAGACCCAGTACTTC